The 9 T cell receptor beta chains listed next were all sequenced from one sample in a study of T cell responses to AZD1222 COVID-19 vaccine. The repertoire was sequenced with immunoSEQ multiplex PCR; TCRdb's copy has only in-frame clones and lacks some. This table holds 100,000 to 150,000 clones, approximately 91% found once. Here the sequenced sample was peripheral blood, taken 28 days after the second AZD1222 dose. The receptors here all came from an adult who received the AZD1222 COVID-19 vaccine.

This chain links TRBV5-1 with TRBJ2-7; D ambiguous. The CDR3 extends over 15 amino acids. CDR1 and CDR2 from the germline V gene are SGHRS and YFSETQ. Trimming removed 0 bases from V and 2 bases from J, with 12 bases in between. The CDR3 nucleotides read TGCGCCAGCAGCTTGGGCAGGATCCTACCCTACGAGCAGTACTTC. Its translation is CASSLGRILPYEQYF.

The gene calls are TRBV11-3 and TRBJ2-1; 9 bases fit TRBD2. V trimming: 1 base; J trimming: 5 bases; junction bases outside the gene matches: 3. The length of the CDR3 is 15 residues. The germline gives CDR1 SGHNT, CDR2 YENEEA. The CDR3, as DNA: TGTGCCAGCAGCTTAGTAGCTAGCGGGGACAATGAGCAGTTCTTC. Its translation is CASSLVASGDNEQFF. Complete variable domain (other parts from reference TRBV11-3 and TRBJ2-1): EAGVVQSPRYKIIEKKQPVAFWCNPISGHNTLYWYLQNLGQGPELLIRYENEEAVDDSQLPKDRFSAERLKGVDSTLKIQPAELGDSAVYLCASSLVASGDNEQFFGPGTRLTVL.

This rearrangement joins TRBV7-8 to TRBJ2-1; TRBD2 is a possible D gene (6 bases). This CDR3 has 14 amino acids. Germline assignment: CDR1 SGHVS and CDR2 FQNEAQ. V dropped 7 bases and J dropped 3 bases, with 13 bases sitting between them. CDR3 nucleotide sequence: TGTGCCAGCACCCAGCCGGGACTCTACAATGAGCAGTTCTTC. It codes for CASTQPGLYNEQFF.

The rearrangement joins TRBV2 to TRBJ1-2; tentative D call: TRBD1 (5 bases). The V gene's germline CDR1 is SNHLY and CDR2 FYNNEI. This CDR3 has 13 amino acids. V was shortened by 6 bases and J by 5 bases, with 13 bases between the two germline ends. The CDR3: CASRGDSVYGYTF. As DNA, the CDR3 is TGTGCCAGCAGGGGTGACAGTGTTTATGGCTACACCTTC.

The chain uses TRBV2 and TRBJ2-7; D unclear. This CDR3 is built from 12 residues. The ends were cut back, 4 bases at V and 2 bases at J, with 6 bases in the middle. Per germline, CDR1 SNHLY and CDR2 FYNNEI. In DNA form, the CDR3 reads TGTGCCAGCAGTGTCACAACCTACGAGCAGTACTTC. This encodes CASSVTTYEQYF. The full variable domain, rest sourced from reference TRBV2 and TRBJ2-7, is EPEVTQTPSHQVTQMGQEVILRCVPISNHLYFYWYRQILGQKVEFLVSFYNNEISEKSEIFDDQFSVERPDGSNFTLKIRSTKLEDSAMYFCASSVTTYEQYFGPGTRLTVT.

This chain joins TRBV28 and TRBJ2-2; possible D gene TRBD2, 5 bases. CDR1 MDHEN and CDR2 SYDVKM come from the germline V gene. The CDR3 consists of 13 residues. The germline V and J ends were trimmed by 6 bases and 2 bases, with 7 bases remaining between them. CDR3 coding DNA: TGTGCCAGCAGGCGGACTAACACCGGGGAGCTGTTTTTT. Residues: CASRRTNTGELFF.

The chain uses TRBV19 and TRBJ2-5; D is unresolved. Germline CDR1 reads LNHDA; CDR2 reads SQIVND (reference sequence). V gave up 5 bases and J gave up 7 bases, with 14 bases separating them. This CDR3 region has 13 residues. This CDR3 is CASSLTPRATQYF. CDR3 DNA sequence: TGTGCCAGTAGTTTAACCCCCCGGGCGACCCAGTACTTC.

V usage is TRBV5-1 and J usage is TRBJ1-2, with D unclear. The germline V gene encodes CDR1 SGHRS and CDR2 YFSETQ. Trimming took 2 bases from V and 2 from J, leaving 10 bases between them. The CDR3 contains 14 residues. The CDR3 DNA sequence: TGCGCCAGCAGCTTCCGGAGCGTGAACTATGGCTACACCTTC. Its translation is CASSFRSVNYGYTF.

The V call is TRBV3-1 (or the pseudogene TRBV3-2), the J call TRBJ2-7; 11 positions agree with TRBD2. The germline CDR1 and CDR2 sequences are LGHDT and YNNKEL (reference sequence). J was trimmed by 6 bases and V by 6 bases; bases with no gene match: 13. The CDR3 extends over 16 amino acids. CDR3 protein: CASSGETSGSFGEQYF. As DNA, the CDR3 is TGTGCCAGCAGTGGGGAAACTAGCGGGAGCTTCGGCGAGCAGTACTTC.